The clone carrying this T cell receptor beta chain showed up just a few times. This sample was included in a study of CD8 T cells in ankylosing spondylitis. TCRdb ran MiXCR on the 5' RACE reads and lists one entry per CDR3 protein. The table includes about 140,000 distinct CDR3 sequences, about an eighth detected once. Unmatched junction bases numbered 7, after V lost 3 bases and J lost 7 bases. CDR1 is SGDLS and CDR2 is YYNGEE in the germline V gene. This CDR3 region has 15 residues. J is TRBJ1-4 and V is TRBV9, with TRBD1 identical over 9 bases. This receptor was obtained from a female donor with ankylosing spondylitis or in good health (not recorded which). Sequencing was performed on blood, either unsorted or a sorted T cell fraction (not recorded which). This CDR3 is CASSGDRVPGEKLFF. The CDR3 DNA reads TGTGCCAGCAGCGGGGACAGGGTTCCCGGTGAAAAACTGTTTTTT.